The 26 T cell receptor beta chains below all came from one sample that was sequenced in a study of cytomegalovirus exposure and HLA in healthy donors. In the PCR, 60 Vbeta and 13 Jbeta primers were used. The protocol was immunoSEQ multiplex PCR, while the TCRdb copy is restricted to in-frame clones and leaves out a portion. The top ten hold about 2.8% of the sample, which has over 150,000 clones, about 78% seen once. Sequencing input: PBMCs. These receptors all stem from a woman in her 30s in good health and CMV-seronegative.

This clone was seen more than once but under ten times. This chain joins TRBV11-2 and TRBJ2-1, with 10 bases aligning to TRBD2. This CDR3 region has 18 residues. CDR1 and CDR2 from the germline V gene are SGHAT and FQNNGV. The trim removed 1 base at V and 6 bases at J, leaving 12 bases unmatched. CDR3 sequence (DNA): TGTGCCAGCAGCTTAGTGTATTCAGCGGGGGGGGGCCGCAATGAGCAGTTCTTC. Amino acid sequence: CASSLVYSAGGGRNEQFF. Complete variable domain (other parts from reference TRBV11-2 and TRBJ2-1): EAGVAQSPRYKIIEKRQSVAFWCNPISGHATLYWYQQILGQGPKLLIQFQNNGVVDDSQLPKDRFSAERLKGVDSTLKIQPAKLEDSAVYLCASSLVYSAGGGRNEQFFGPGTRLTVL.

V usage is TRBV6-1 and J usage is TRBJ2-5; D ambiguous. The CDR3 loop spans 15 amino acids. Trimming took off 5 bases at V and 4 bases at J, with 17 bases between the two ends. CDR1 MNHNS and CDR2 SASEGT come from the germline V gene. CDR3 loop: CASSPYKIGGETQYF. CDR3 nucleotides: TGTGCCAGCAGTCCTTATAAGATTGGCGGAGAGACCCAGTACTTC.

A remark on this clone: Other DNA sequences of this sample code for an identical CDR3. This rearrangement joins TRBV18 to TRBJ2-1, with 14 bases identical to TRBD2. The CDR3 loop spans 15 amino acids. Per the germline V gene, CDR1 is KGHSH and CDR2 is LQKENI. The J segment lost 5 bases and the V segment lost 3 bases, leaving 0 bases of the junction unmatched. This CDR3 reads CASSPGLAGDNEQFF. The CDR3 region has the DNA TGTGCCAGCTCACCGGGACTAGCGGGAGACAATGAGCAGTTCTTC.

The J gene is TRBJ1-3, the V gene TRBV19; D unclear. The CDR3 is 16 amino acids. Germline V lookup: CDR1 LNHDA, CDR2 SQIVND (reference sequence). V was pared by 3 bases and J by 3 bases, with 15 bases between. CDR3 protein: CASSIEGAVYGNTIYF. CDR3 sequence (DNA): TGTGCCAGTAGTATCGAGGGCGCGGTTTATGGAAACACCATATATTTT.

The rearrangement links TRBV11-2 to TRBJ2-1; 7 bases line up with TRBD2. CDR3 length: 15 amino acids. J was trimmed by 4 bases and V by 7 bases; bases with no gene match: 10. Germline loops: CDR1 SGHAT, CDR2 FQNNGV. CDR3 residues: CASTWTSGAYNEQFF. The CDR3 DNA reads TGTGCCAGCACGTGGACGAGCGGGGCTTACAATGAGCAGTTCTTC. The entire variable domain, with the rest obtained from reference TRBV11-2 and TRBJ2-1, is as follows: EAGVAQSPRYKIIEKRQSVAFWCNPISGHATLYWYQQILGQGPKLLIQFQNNGVVDDSQLPKDRFSAERLKGVDSTLKIQPAKLEDSAVYLCASTWTSGAYNEQFFGPGTRLTVL.

The CDR3, as DNA: TGTGCCAGCATCAGGGTTCCGGCGAACACTGAAGCTTTCTTT. Amino acids: CASIRVPANTEAFF. The J gene is TRBJ1-1, the V gene TRBV6-1; maybe TRBD1 (5 bases). The CDR3 is 14 amino acids. With 7 bases removed from V and 1 base from J, the gap between germline ends came to 13 bases. The V gene's germline CDR1 is MNHNS and CDR2 SASEGT.

This chain connects TRBV28 to TRBJ1-2; 8 nucleotides agree with TRBD1. This CDR3 region has 16 residues. The V and J ends lost 7 bases and 8 bases, in that order; junction bases with no gene match: 18. Germline V gene data show CDR1 as MDHEN and CDR2 as SYDVKM. The CDR3: CASIPDRGWISGGYTF. The CDR3 DNA sequence: TGTGCCAGCATCCCCGACAGGGGTTGGATATCGGGAGGCTACACCTTC.

This chain connects TRBV28 to TRBJ1-5; 8 bases agree with TRBD1. CDR1 is MDHEN, CDR2 SYDVKM, per germline. The CDR3 is made up of 16 amino acids. Germline trimming cut 6 bases from V and 2 bases from J; bases unmatched to any gene: 9. The CDR3 loop is CASSPGTGRGNQPQHF. The CDR3, as DNA: TGTGCCAGCAGCCCTGGGACAGGTCGGGGCAATCAGCCCCAGCATTTT.

The chain is built from TRBV5-1 and TRBJ1-2, with D unresolved. The V end lost 0 bases, the J end lost 4 bases, and 13 bases lay between the germline ends. The CDR3 extends over 15 amino acids. CDR1 is SGHRS, CDR2 YFSETQ, per germline. The CDR3 sequence is CASSLGVSSVYGYTF. The CDR3 DNA sequence: TGCGCCAGCAGCTTGGGAGTCTCATCCGTCTATGGCTACACCTTC. The full variable domain, with the rest looked up from reference TRBV5-1 and TRBJ1-2, is KAGVTQTPRYLIKTRGQQVTLSCSPISGHRSVSWYQQTPGQGLQFLFEYFSETQRNKGNFPGRFSGRQFSNSRSEMNVSTLELGDSALYLCASSLGVSSVYGYTFGSGTRLTVV.

The V call is TRBV11-2, the J call TRBJ2-3, with D unclear. Germline assignment: CDR1 SGHAT and CDR2 FQNNGV. CDR3 size: 15 residues. V lost 0 bases and J lost 0, with 7 bases in between. The CDR3 sequence: CASSLETLSTDTQYF. Written as DNA, the CDR3 is TGTGCCAGCAGCTTAGAGACACTGAGCACAGATACGCAGTATTTT.

This clone was counted a few times. The J gene is TRBJ2-1, the V gene TRBV18, with 7 bases lining up with TRBD1. The CDR3 extends over 15 amino acids. Germline values: CDR1 KGHSH, CDR2 LQKENI. V trimming: 3 bases; J trimming: 3 bases; junction bases outside the gene matches: 5. In DNA, the CDR3 is TGTGCCAGCTCACCTGCGACAGGGCTCTACAATGAGCAGTTCTTC. Translated: CASSPATGLYNEQFF.

Here the CDR3 DNA reads TGTGCCAGCAGCCCGAAGGCGGGACCCACAGATACGCAGTATTTT. Translated, it gives CASSPKAGPTDTQYF. The chain has TRBV7-2 and TRBJ2-3, with D tentatively TRBD2 (6 bases). Germline CDR1 is SGHTA and CDR2 is FQGNSA. There are 15 residues in the CDR3. Between the trimmed V and J ends, which lost 5 bases and 2 bases, there was a span of 14 bases.

The V gene is TRBV5-1, the J gene TRBJ2-1; D not certain. Germline V gene lookup returns CDR1 SGHRS and CDR2 YFSETQ. V was pared by 0 bases and J by 9 bases, with 10 bases between. The CDR3 spans 13 residues. CDR3 nucleotides: TGCGCCAGCAGCTTGGGGCCTCTAGGTGAGCAGTTCTTC. This sequence encodes CASSLGPLGEQFF.

The V and J genes are TRBV6-7 and TRBJ2-3; 7 bases align to TRBD2. TRBV6-7 is sorted into the ORF group, with uncertain function. The V segment lost 0 bases and the J segment 8 bases; nucleotides outside the gene matches: 14. This CDR3 region has 17 residues. The CDR3 loop is CASSYSTPAGSYVTQYF. For the CDR3, the DNA is TGTGCCAGCAGTTACTCGACGCCAGCGGGGTCTTATGTTACGCAGTATTTT.

The chain couples TRBV18 to TRBJ2-5; weak D call: TRBD2 (6 bases). V lost 3 bases and J lost 5, with 13 bases in between. There are 14 residues in the CDR3. Germline values: CDR1 KGHSH, CDR2 LQKENI. In DNA form, the CDR3 reads TGTGCCAGCTCACCCATCCTAGCGATCGAGACCCAGTACTTC. Protein sequence: CASSPILAIETQYF.

V usage is TRBV19 and J usage is TRBJ2-7, with TRBD1 identical over 9 bases. The J segment lost 3 bases and the V segment lost 2 bases, leaving 8 bases of the junction unmatched. Germline loops: CDR1 LNHDA, CDR2 SQIVND (reference sequence). The CDR3 runs 16 residues. CDR3 region: CASSILPAGQGYEQYF. The CDR3 nucleotides read TGTGCCAGTAGTATACTTCCTGCGGGACAGGGCTACGAGCAGTACTTC.

This rearrangement joins TRBV5-4 to TRBJ2-5; 10 nucleotides align to TRBD2. The J call may be faulty, since TRBJ2-7 better matches the DNA end. The germline V gene encodes CDR1 SGHNT and CDR2 YYREEE (reference sequence). This CDR3 region has 16 residues. CDR3 protein: CASSIGLAGVPYEQYF. In nucleotides, the CDR3 is TGTGCCAGCAGCATCGGCCTAGCGGGAGTCCCCTACGAGCAGTACTTC.

This clone was recorded a few times. The V and J genes are TRBV30 and TRBJ2-1; no firm D call. The V gene's germline CDR1 is GTSNPN and CDR2 SVGIG (reference sequence). V was clipped by 4 bases and J by 1 base, with 11 bases between them. This CDR3 contains 14 residues. The CDR3 protein is CAWNFRRSYNEQFF. CDR3 nucleotides: TGTGCCTGGAACTTTCGGCGGTCCTACAATGAGCAGTTCTTC.

V gene TRBV5-1 combines with J gene TRBJ2-3; the D gene is possibly TRBD2 (5 bases). The CDR3 is 16 amino acids. Germline values: CDR1 SGHRS, CDR2 YFSETQ. V lost 0 bases to trimming and J lost 1 base, with 12 bases between them. The CDR3 loop reads CASSLALGVGTDTQYF. CDR3 nucleotides: TGCGCCAGCAGCTTGGCCCTCGGGGTGGGCACAGATACGCAGTATTTT.

A remark on this clone: The junction differs from germline at one of its ends, possibly a read error. The rearrangement uses TRBV6-1 and TRBJ2-3, with D unresolved. Germline V gene lookup returns CDR1 MNHNS and CDR2 SASEGT. This CDR3 comprises 12 residues. The CDR3 coding sequence is TGTGCCAGCAGTGAATGGCCTCGGGTCTGGGATTTT. This encodes CASSEWPRVWDF.

The chain has TRBV4-1 and TRBJ1-6, with a possible D match to TRBD1 (6 bases). This CDR3 comprises 15 residues. V gave up 1 base and J gave up 8 bases, with 12 bases separating them. CDR1 is MGHRA, CDR2 YSYEKL, per germline. This chain's CDR3 is CASSQGPTGHSPLHF. In DNA, the CDR3 is TGCGCCAGCAGCCAAGGGCCGACAGGCCATTCACCCCTCCACTTT.

The rearrangement links TRBV14 to TRBJ2-7; D possibly corresponds to TRBD2 (6 bases). Trimming pared 6 bases from V and 5 bases from J, leaving 17 bases between. This CDR3 contains 14 residues. In germline, CDR1 is SGHDN, CDR2 FVKESK. The CDR3 DNA reads as TGTGCCAGCAGTCAAAGTACTAGCTGGCACGAGCAGTACTTC. Protein: CASSQSTSWHEQYF.

The chain recombines TRBV15 with TRBJ2-7; 9 bases line up with TRBD2. The CDR3 spans 18 residues. Germline CDR1 and CDR2: LNHNV and YYDKDF (reference sequence). The trim removed 0 bases at V and 1 base at J, leaving 10 bases unmatched. CDR3 in amino acids: CATSRDSPSSGVSYEQYF. The CDR3 nucleotides are TGTGCCACCAGCAGAGATAGCCCCTCTAGCGGGGTTTCCTACGAGCAGTACTTC. Supplemented by reference TRBV15 and TRBJ2-7, the full variable domain reads DAMVIQNPRYQVTQFGKPVTLSCSQTLNHNVMYWYQQKSSQAPKLLFHYYDKDFNNEADTPDNFQSRRPNTSFCFLDIRSPGLGDTAMYLCATSRDSPSSGVSYEQYFGPGTRLTVT.

The rearrangement uses TRBV9 and TRBJ1-2; TRBD1 matches 12 bases. Trimming took 1 base from V and 5 from J; bases not matched to a gene: 9. The CDR3 totals 17 residues. CDR1 SGDLS and CDR2 YYNGEE come from the germline V gene. The chain's CDR3 is CASSVLPGQGAGYGYTF. DNA of the CDR3: TGTGCCAGCAGCGTACTCCCGGGACAGGGGGCGGGGTATGGCTACACCTTC.

The J gene is TRBJ1-5, the V gene TRBV19, with D perhaps TRBD1 (6 bases). Germline V gives CDR1 LNHDA, CDR2 SQIVND (reference sequence). Trimming took off 1 base at V and 5 bases at J, with 12 bases between the two ends. There are 15 residues in the CDR3. In DNA form, the CDR3 reads TGTGCCAGTAGTATAGTAGGTGAGGGGGATCAGCCCCAGCATTTT. It codes for CASSIVGEGDQPQHF.

The rearrangement uses TRBV4-1 and TRBJ2-3; no firm D call. CDR3 length equals 16 residues. Germline-derived CDR1 and CDR2 are MGHRA and YSYEKL. The ends were cut back, 0 bases at V and 5 bases at J, with 15 bases in the middle. Here the CDR3 reads CASSQEPSVRLDTQYF. DNA of the CDR3: TGCGCCAGCAGCCAAGAACCCAGCGTCAGACTAGATACGCAGTATTTT.